The subject of this entry is one TCR beta chain. Its antigen is not identified. This specimen comes from a study of T cell repertoires in cytomegalovirus infection. Study overall: Shared public TCR beta signatures pointed to both CMV infection and a matching HLA type.

Study findings and constraints: The study identified carriers of CMV plus the relevant HLA from cumulative public TCR beta family frequency. HLA-C-restricted CMV clonotypes gave the most frequent clonotype in two of eight donors.

Germline-derived CDR1 and CDR2 are MNHNY and SVGAGI (reference sequence). The CDR3 totals 15 residues. The V gene end was trimmed by 3 bases and the J gene end by 4 bases; junction bases not matched to a gene: 8. TCRdb itself ran the reads through MiXCR, one entry per CDR3 protein. This table has 150,000 to 200,000 distinct CDR3 sequences, roughly an eighth appearing once. The sequenced material came from PBMCs. The gene calls are TRBV6-6 and TRBJ1-2; TRBD1 aligns across 7 bases. This clonotype originated in a human donor in good health (CMV status not recorded). Some clones in this sample may be carry-over from other donors' samples. DNA of the CDR3: TGTGCCAGCAGTTATACCGGGACAGTCCTCTATGGCTACACCTTC. Encoded protein: CASSYTGTVLYGYTF.